The 26 T cell receptor beta chains below were found in one sample sequenced in a study of identical twins. TCRdb called the 5' RACE reads again in MiXCR, with one record for every CDR3 protein. The table lists some 500,000 distinct CDR3 sequences, about 20% of them singletons. The data also belong to a second study, concerning T cells expressing NK-cell markers.

Sequenced material: CD4+ T cells sorted from blood. These receptor sequences come from a woman under 30 in good health.

The V call is TRBV11-2, the J call TRBJ1-2, with a weak D call TRBD1 (5 bases). The V and J ends lost 1 base and 8 bases respectively, with 20 bases between them. This CDR3 comprises 16 residues. Germline V gene data show CDR1 as SGHAT and CDR2 as FQNNGV. The CDR3 is CASSLGGERKTLGYTF. The CDR3 DNA reads as TGTGCCAGCAGCTTAGGGGGGGAACGGAAAACGTTGGGCTACACCTTC.

This clonotype turned up a few times. The rearrangement links TRBV4-2 to TRBJ1-5; D call uncertain. V was clipped by 0 bases and J by 1 base, with 7 bases between them. Germline V gives CDR1 LGHNA, CDR2 YNFKEQ. The length of the CDR3 is 15 residues. This CDR3 is CASSQDSSSNQPQHF. CDR3 nucleotide sequence: TGTGCCAGCAGCCAAGATTCGTCCAGCAATCAGCCCCAGCATTTT.

The CDR3 DNA reads as TGTGCCAGCAGTTTGGTCCTCGCCAGCGAGCAGTACTTC. Its translation is CASSLVLASEQYF. The rearrangement links TRBV12-3 or TRBV12-4 to TRBJ2-7, with D unclear. Trimming took off 3 bases at V and 6 bases at J, with 12 bases between the two ends. The CDR3 totals 13 residues.

This clonotype was recorded a few times. The chain is built from TRBV3-1 and TRBJ2-7; 10 nucleotides agree with TRBD1. V gave up 3 bases and J gave up 4 bases; unmatched junction bases: 3. The V gene's germline CDR1 is LGHDT and CDR2 YNNKEL (reference sequence). This CDR3 is 14 amino acids long. In nucleotides, the CDR3 is TGTGCCAGCAGCCACTGGGACAGGGGATACGAGCAGTACTTC. Translation: CASSHWDRGYEQYF.

This sequence joins TRBV3-1 and TRBJ2-1; the D gene is possibly TRBD2 (6 bases). This CDR3 is 14 amino acids long. V was pared by 0 bases and J by 4 bases, with 7 bases between. The germline CDR1 and CDR2 sequences are LGHDT and YNNKEL (reference sequence). The CDR3 here is CASSQDGGYNEQFF. CDR3 nucleotide sequence: TGTGCCAGCAGCCAAGATGGGGGGTACAATGAGCAGTTCTTC.

This sequence joins TRBV20-1 and TRBJ2-1; D gene ambiguous. The V and J ends lost 4 bases and 3 bases respectively, with 16 bases between them. Germline lookup yields CDR1 DFQATT and CDR2 SNEGSKA (reference sequence). The CDR3 is 15 residues long. CDR3 sequence (DNA): TGCAGTGCTACCCCCCCTCGGCACTTCTACAATGAGCAGTTCTTC. It codes for CSATPPRHFYNEQFF.

This clonotype was seen more than once but under ten times. V and J are TRBV6-1 and TRBJ1-1; the D gene is possibly TRBD1 (5 bases). The germline V and J ends were trimmed by 6 bases and 0 bases, with 14 bases remaining between them. CDR1 and CDR2 from the germline V gene are MNHNS and SASEGT. The CDR3 length is 15 residues. The DNA for the CDR3 is TGTGCCAGCAGACCGCGGGACGGCCTGAACACTGAAGCTTTCTTT. This encodes CASRPRDGLNTEAFF.

The chain has TRBV5-4 and TRBJ2-7; 10 bases match TRBD1. The trim removed 4 bases at V and 6 bases at J, leaving 10 bases unmatched. The germline V gene has CDR1 SGHNT and CDR2 YYREEE (reference sequence). The CDR3 is made up of 15 amino acids. CDR3 sequence: CASSLDRGRYSEQYF. As DNA, the CDR3 is TGTGCCAGCAGCCTAGACAGGGGGCGATACTCCGAGCAGTACTTC.

The V gene is TRBV5-4, the J gene TRBJ2-3; D is perhaps TRBD2 (5 bases). Germline V gene lookup returns CDR1 SGHNT and CDR2 YYREEE (reference sequence). V lost 3 bases, J lost 3 bases, and 11 bases lay in between. The CDR3 runs 14 residues. The CDR3 sequence: CASSSPRGTDTQYF. DNA for the CDR3: TGTGCCAGCAGCTCCCCTCGGGGAACAGATACGCAGTATTTT. Variable domain in full (rest from reference TRBV5-4 and TRBJ2-3): ETGVTQSPTHLIKTRGQQVTLRCSSQSGHNTVSWYQQALGQGPQFIFQYYREEENGRGNFPPRFSGLQFPNYSSELNVNALELDDSALYLCASSSPRGTDTQYFGPGTRLTVL.

The chain is built from TRBV4-3 and TRBJ2-7, with D hard to call. The CDR3 sequence is 13 residues long. In germline, CDR1 is LGHNA, CDR2 YSLEER. V was cut by 1 base and J by 6 bases, with 10 bases left in between. CDR3 protein: CASSQALLGEQYF. The CDR3 DNA follows: TGCGCCAGCAGCCAAGCTCTTTTAGGCGAGCAGTACTTC.

The chain has TRBV12-3 or TRBV12-4 and TRBJ1-2; no reliable D call. CDR3 length equals 16 residues. Trimming removed 5 bases at V and 2 bases at J, with 18 bases between. The CDR3 DNA reads TGTGCCAGCAGTCCCCTTGTCCGGCACCTAAACTATGGCTACACCTTC. It is translated as CASSPLVRHLNYGYTF.

The gene calls are TRBV7-3 and TRBJ2-1; D is possibly TRBD1 (5 bases). The CDR3 is 13 amino acids. V lost 5 bases and J 7 bases, leaving 12 bases between the germline ends. Germline lookup yields CDR1 SGHTA and CDR2 FQGTGA. This CDR3 reads CASSLIRGNEQFF. For the CDR3, the DNA is TGTGCCAGCAGCCTTATAAGGGGTAATGAGCAGTTCTTC.

The table lists this clonotype with a few counts. The J gene is TRBJ2-1, the V gene TRBV7-9, with 8 bases aligning to TRBD1. Germline-derived CDR1 and CDR2 are SEHNR and FQNEAQ (reference sequence). The CDR3 has 15 residues. V dropped 1 base and J dropped 6; count of bases not matched to a gene: 5. CDR3 DNA: TGTGCCAGCAGCTTAGGGACAGGGCCGCGCAATGAGCAGTTCTTC. Amino acids: CASSLGTGPRNEQFF.

The V and J genes are TRBV20-1 and TRBJ2-5; 13 positions match TRBD2. This CDR3 comprises 17 residues. Trimming at V came to 6 bases and at J to 2 bases, leaving 12 bases not matched to a gene. Looked up from germline, CDR1 is DFQATT and CDR2 is SNEGSKA (reference sequence). Here the CDR3 reads CSAIIRLAGGMQETQYF. The DNA of the CDR3 is TGCAGTGCAATAATTCGACTAGCGGGGGGCATGCAAGAGACCCAGTACTTC.

In its sample, this clonotype was seen many times. The rearrangement uses TRBV12-3 or TRBV12-4 and TRBJ1-2; D ambiguous. V was trimmed by 3 bases and J by 4 bases, leaving 3 bases between them. The CDR3 has 11 amino acids. DNA of the CDR3: TGTGCCAGCAGTTTGGGCTATGGCTACACCTTC. Protein: CASSLGYGYTF.

CDR3 sequence: CASSQEPGGYSPLHF. CDR3 sequence (DNA): TGTGCCAGCAGCCAAGAGCCAGGGGGTTATTCACCCCTCCACTTT. The chain recombines TRBV3-1 with TRBJ1-6; 7 bases are shared with TRBD1. The CDR3 is 15 residues long. The trim removed 0 bases at V and 8 bases at J, leaving 4 bases unmatched. The germline CDR1 and CDR2 sequences are LGHDT and YNNKEL (reference sequence).

This clonotype was seen a handful of times. The V call is TRBV20-1, the J call TRBJ2-2; TRBD2 is a possible D gene (5 bases). This CDR3 is built from 15 residues. Germline-derived CDR1 and CDR2 are DFQATT and SNEGSKA (reference sequence). Between the trimmed V and J ends, which lost 2 bases and 6 bases, there was a span of 16 bases. The CDR3 region is CSARNSVDRSGELFF. CDR3 DNA: TGCAGTGCTAGAAATAGCGTGGATAGGTCCGGGGAGCTGTTTTTT.

This clonotype has a handful of counts. The V call is TRBV25-1, the J call TRBJ1-1; D is perhaps TRBD1 (5 bases). Germline CDR1 is MGHDK and CDR2 is SYGVNS. This CDR3 comprises 14 residues. Trimming left V 4 bases short and J 1 base short, with 10 bases between. CDR3 region: CASSVAGSNTEAFF. DNA for the CDR3: TGTGCCAGCAGTGTGGCAGGGTCGAACACTGAAGCTTTCTTT.

The gene calls are TRBV11-2 and TRBJ2-7, with 8 bases identical to TRBD2. The ends lost 4 bases at V and 5 bases at J; junction bases unmatched: 4. There are 13 residues in the CDR3. Germline V gene sequence: CDR1 SGHAT, CDR2 FQNNGV. The DNA of the CDR3 is TGTGCCAGCAGCTGGCTTAGCGGGGACGAGCAGTACTTC. Translating gives CASSWLSGDEQYF. Using reference TRBV11-2 and TRBJ2-7 for the parts outside the CDR3, the full variable domain is EAGVAQSPRYKIIEKRQSVAFWCNPISGHATLYWYQQILGQGPKLLIQFQNNGVVDDSQLPKDRFSAERLKGVDSTLKIQPAKLEDSAVYLCASSWLSGDEQYFGPGTRLTVT.

The gene calls are TRBV7-9 and TRBJ1-5; 7 bases agree with TRBD1. Germline loops: CDR1 SEHNR, CDR2 FQNEAQ (reference sequence). There are 13 residues in the CDR3. V was clipped by 5 bases and J by 7 bases; unmatched bases: 5. The CDR3 region has the DNA TGTGCCAGCAGCACGACAGGGTCGCAGCCCCAGCATTTT. This translates into CASSTTGSQPQHF.

This clonotype appeared a single time. The V and J genes are TRBV12-3 or TRBV12-4 and TRBJ1-6, with a weak D call TRBD1 (5 bases). The length of the CDR3 is 14 residues. Trimming removed 6 bases from V and 4 bases from J, with 10 bases in between. CDR3 sequence reads: CASRLGGYNSPLHF. CDR3 nucleotide sequence: TGTGCCAGCAGGTTGGGGGGGTATAATTCACCCCTCCACTTT.

This clonotype was found a few times. The chain has TRBV4-3 and TRBJ2-1; D is unresolved. The CDR3 runs to 14 residues. Germline V gene lookup returns CDR1 LGHNA and CDR2 YSLEER. Trimming removed 4 bases at V and 10 bases at J, with 17 bases between. The CDR3 region is CASSPQMAGLEQFF. CDR3 DNA: TGCGCCAGCAGCCCCCAGATGGCAGGTCTGGAGCAGTTCTTC.

This clonotype was detected a few times. The J gene is TRBJ2-7, the V gene TRBV20-1; 9 positions agree with TRBD2. V trimming: 2 bases; J trimming: 5 bases; junction bases outside the gene matches: 4. The CDR3 runs to 13 residues. CDR1 is DFQATT and CDR2 is SNEGSKA in the germline V gene (reference sequence). Here the CDR3 DNA reads TGCAGTGCTAGACGCGGGGGGGAAAACGAGCAGTACTTC. It specifies CSARRGGENEQYF.

This chain links TRBV13 with TRBJ2-7, with D unclear. The germline V gene encodes CDR1 PRHDT and CDR2 FYEKMQ (reference sequence). The V end was cut by 4 bases, the J end by 5 bases, with 9 bases between. The length of the CDR3 is 12 residues. The CDR3 protein is CASSSPFNEQYF. In nucleotides, the CDR3 is TGTGCCAGCAGCTCCCCCTTCAACGAGCAGTACTTC.

This clonotype appeared a few times. The limits of the CDR3 on the DNA are not certain, so only TCRdb's listed CDR3 is given. This rearrangement joins TRBV7-6 to TRBJ1-4; the table's D call, TRBD1, was not checked against the DNA. The CDR3 is 16 amino acids long, termini counted. Germline assignment: CDR1 SGHVS and CDR2 FNYEAQ. The CDR3 sequence is CASSPNGYSSPKNCFF.

There are a few counts of this clonotype. The V and J genes are TRBV20-1 and TRBJ2-7; tentatively, D is TRBD2 (7 bases). V was cut by 6 bases and J by 4 bases, with 22 bases left in between. The CDR3 extends over 15 amino acids. Germline loops: CDR1 DFQATT, CDR2 SNEGSKA (reference sequence). CDR3 loop: CSAGTRGRGSYEQYF. CDR3 DNA: TGCAGTGCCGGAACGCGGGGGCGGGGTTCGTACGAGCAGTACTTC.